This entry lists 5 T cell receptor beta chains sequenced from one sample in a study of response to subunit inactivated influenza vaccine. From the RT-PCR reads, TCRdb called clonotypes with MiXCR, one entry per CDR3 protein. Of roughly 500,000 distinct CDR3 sequences listed, 25% were seen once; the top ten hold approximately 2%. Sample: CD4+ T cells sorted from PBMCs, taken roughly 5 days after vaccination. The receptors were gathered from a man in his forties or fifties who received an inactivated influenza vaccine.

CDR3 in DNA: TGTGCCAGCAGTTACTCACAGATGAACACTGAAGCTTTCTTT. This encodes CASSYSQMNTEAFF. This chain links TRBV6-2 or TRBV6-3 with TRBJ1-1, with D unclear. Per the germline V gene, CDR1 is MNHEY and CDR2 is SVGEGT. Trimming shortened V by 0 bases and J by 0 bases, and 5 bases separated the two germline ends. There are 14 residues in the CDR3.

The chain has TRBV20-1 and TRBJ2-7; D unclear. CDR3 length: 13 amino acids. V was trimmed by 5 bases and J by 2 bases, leaving 13 bases between them. Germline loops: CDR1 DFQATT, CDR2 SNEGSKA (reference sequence). CDR3 sequence (DNA): TGCAGTGCTTCTGGGTTACATACCTACGAGCAGTACTTC. Its translation is CSASGLHTYEQYF.

This clonotype appeared a few times. The J gene is TRBJ2-1, the V gene TRBV12-3 or TRBV12-4; a possible D gene is TRBD1 (6 bases). The CDR3 is made up of 15 amino acids. Trimming took off 5 bases at V and 2 bases at J, with 13 bases between the two ends. The CDR3 is CASSPRQVPYNEQFF. The DNA for the CDR3 is TGTGCCAGCAGTCCGAGACAGGTCCCCTACAATGAGCAGTTCTTC.

A few counts support this clonotype. This sequence joins TRBV6-5 and TRBJ2-5; D gene ambiguous. The CDR3 loop spans 15 amino acids. The germline V gene has CDR1 MNHEY and CDR2 SVGAGI. The V gene lost 2 bases and the J gene lost 2 bases, with 12 bases spanning the gap. The CDR3 is CASSYLTEFQETQYF. DNA for the CDR3: TGTGCCAGCAGTTACCTCACAGAGTTTCAAGAGACCCAGTACTTC.

This clonotype was observed at least ten times. J is TRBJ2-2 and V is TRBV10-3; 8 bases are a match to TRBD1. The germline V gene encodes CDR1 ENHRY and CDR2 SYGVKD. The CDR3 totals 18 residues. J was trimmed by 0 bases and V by 5 bases; bases with no gene match: 11. CDR3 amino acids: CAISPTWTGSSNTGELFF. CDR3 nucleotides: TGTGCCATCAGTCCCACCTGGACAGGGAGTTCGAACACCGGGGAGCTGTTTTTT.